Each of the 12 T cell receptor beta chains below was sequenced from the same sample in a study of Ad26.COV2.S vaccination and SARS-CoV-2 variants. Profiling relied on immunoSEQ multiplex PCR, and the TCRdb table lists in-frame clones only, not all of them. This table has some 370,000 clones, around four fifths appearing once. Treatment described: around 19 received Ad26.COV2.S at low or high dose, single or two shots; a few received placebo; per-sample allocation not given. The samples date from day 63 after the first vaccine or placebo injection. Sample: peripheral blood, taken in a trial of Ad26.COV2.S vaccine versus placebo. The receptors here all came from a person aged 18 to 59 who received the Ad26.COV2.S COVID-19 vaccine or a placebo.

The chain recombines TRBV7-8 with TRBJ1-3; no clear D. Per the germline V gene, CDR1 is SGHVS and CDR2 is FQNEAQ. The V end was cut by 1 base, the J end by 0 bases, with 10 bases between. The CDR3 is made up of 16 amino acids. The CDR3 sequence is CASSLGAALSGNTIYF. CDR3 in DNA: TGTGCCAGCAGCTTAGGAGCGGCTCTCTCTGGAAACACCATATATTTT.

V and J are TRBV12-5 and TRBJ1-4; D might be TRBD1 (5 bases). The CDR3 covers 14 residues. Trimming removed 0 bases at V and 10 bases at J, with 12 bases between. Germline-derived CDR1 and CDR2 are LGHNT and FRNRAP. CDR3 amino acids: CASGLVQGTGKLFF. In DNA, the CDR3 is TGTGCTAGTGGTTTGGTGCAGGGTACGGGAAAACTGTTTTTT.

This chain joins TRBV19 and TRBJ1-4, with D unclear. CDR1 and CDR2 (germline): LNHDA, SQIVND (reference sequence). The CDR3 extends over 15 amino acids. Trimming took 6 bases from V and 3 from J, leaving 14 bases between them. CDR3 protein: CASSPGQMPNEKLFF. The CDR3 DNA follows: TGTGCCAGTAGCCCCGGGCAGATGCCTAATGAAAAACTGTTTTTT.

The chain joins TRBV5-1 to TRBJ2-3; 10 bases align to TRBD1. CDR1 and CDR2 (germline): SGHRS, YFSETQ. This CDR3 contains 15 residues. The ends lost 2 bases at V and 6 bases at J; junction bases unmatched: 6. This CDR3 is CASSLSGTGDDTQYF. The CDR3 DNA reads TGCGCCAGCAGCTTATCCGGGACAGGGGATGATACGCAGTATTTT.

V is TRBV7-2 and J is TRBJ2-5, with D perhaps TRBD2 (5 bases). Germline V gene lookup returns CDR1 SGHTA and CDR2 FQGNSA. The CDR3 sequence is 14 residues long. V lost 7 bases and J 5 bases, leaving 17 bases between the germline ends. CDR3 coding DNA: TGTGCCAGCATCCTCGCGGGCGTTCCGGAGACCCAGTACTTC. This gives the protein CASILAGVPETQYF.

This clone was observed a single time. The CDR3 does not close with the conserved phenylalanine or tryptophan, likely indicating a read error. It is unclear where the CDR3 begins or ends on the DNA, so no DNA is shown, and the CDR3 is as TCRdb lists it. The gene calls are TRBV7-2 and TRBJ2-7; the listed D gene, TRBD2, was not tested against the DNA. The CDR3 length is 13 residues, termini included. Germline CDR1 and CDR2: SGHTA and FQGNSA. The CDR3 here is CASSLTSGGGLSS.

The V call is TRBV21-1, the J call TRBJ2-2; TRBD1 is the table's D call and was not checked against the DNA. TRBV21-1 is given as a pseudogene. This CDR3 region has 18 residues. The CDR3 loop reads CASSTIAGTGGKIGELFF. Written as DNA, the CDR3 is TGTGCCAGCAGCACTATAGCCGGGACAGGGGGCAAGATCGGGGAGCTGTTTTTT.

This clone was seen a single time. The chain is built from TRBV6-5 and TRBJ2-3; no reliable D call. This CDR3 spans 10 amino acids. Trimming took 6 bases from V and 8 from J, leaving 6 bases between them. Germline loops: CDR1 MNHEY, CDR2 SVGAGI. CDR3 bases: TGTGCCAGCAGAGGTACTACGCAGTATTTT. This translates into CASRGTTQYF.

J is TRBJ1-2 and V is TRBV4-1; TRBD1 might be the D (6 bases). The germline V gene encodes CDR1 MGHRA and CDR2 YSYEKL. The CDR3 has 15 amino acids. Trimming stripped 3 bases from V and 3 bases from J, with 14 bases between. The CDR3 here is CASSQSAGAYYGYTF. The CDR3, as DNA: TGCGCCAGCAGCCAGAGCGCAGGGGCCTACTATGGCTACACCTTC.

This rearrangement joins TRBV3-1 (or the pseudogene TRBV3-2) to TRBJ1-1; 10 nucleotides agree with TRBD1. J lost 10 bases, V lost 3 bases, and 2 bases had no gene match. Per the germline V gene, CDR1 is LGHDT and CDR2 is YNNKEL (reference sequence). The CDR3 loop spans 12 amino acids. This CDR3 is CASSQGQGRAFF. CDR3 DNA sequence: TGTGCCAGCAGCCAGGGACAGGGGCGAGCTTTCTTT.

The table lists this clone with a count of one. This rearrangement joins TRBV9 to TRBJ1-6; D not resolved. Germline lookup yields CDR1 SGDLS and CDR2 YYNGEE. Trimming pared 0 bases from V and 0 bases from J, leaving 19 bases between. The CDR3 is 20 residues long. The CDR3 region is CASSVGRQGSWGSYNSPLHF. CDR3 sequence (DNA): TGTGCCAGCAGCGTAGGACGGCAAGGGTCGTGGGGCTCCTATAATTCACCCCTCCACTTT.

CDR3 DNA sequence: TGTGCCAGCAGTTACTCGGCGGGGGGAACCTCCTACGAGCAGTACTTC. It yields the protein CASSYSAGGTSYEQYF. This chain connects TRBV6-2 or TRBV6-3 to TRBJ2-7, with 8 bases matching TRBD2. The CDR3 extends over 16 amino acids. Germline V lookup: CDR1 MNHEY, CDR2 SVGEGT. Losses at the gene ends were 0 bases for V and 0 bases for J; bases not matched to a gene: 4.